This T cell receptor (beta chain) comes out of a study of blood T cell repertoires in COVID-19. Germline CDR1 and CDR2: MNHEY and SVGEGT. The CDR3 totals 12 residues. The germline V and J ends were trimmed by 5 bases and 12 bases, with 14 bases remaining between them. Clones were read by immunoSEQ multiplex PCR, and TCRdb kept only the in-frame ones, dropping some. The sample contains some 170,000 clones, about 91% of which appear only once. This chain connects TRBV6-2 or TRBV6-3 to TRBJ2-1; perhaps TRBD2 as D (7 bases). The sequenced sample consisted of peripheral blood. The receptor was derived from a woman between 45 and 60 years old with acute or convalescent COVID-19. CDR3 nucleotide sequence: TGTGCCAGCAGTGACCGGGGGGCGACGCAGTTCTTC. Protein: CASSDRGATQFF.